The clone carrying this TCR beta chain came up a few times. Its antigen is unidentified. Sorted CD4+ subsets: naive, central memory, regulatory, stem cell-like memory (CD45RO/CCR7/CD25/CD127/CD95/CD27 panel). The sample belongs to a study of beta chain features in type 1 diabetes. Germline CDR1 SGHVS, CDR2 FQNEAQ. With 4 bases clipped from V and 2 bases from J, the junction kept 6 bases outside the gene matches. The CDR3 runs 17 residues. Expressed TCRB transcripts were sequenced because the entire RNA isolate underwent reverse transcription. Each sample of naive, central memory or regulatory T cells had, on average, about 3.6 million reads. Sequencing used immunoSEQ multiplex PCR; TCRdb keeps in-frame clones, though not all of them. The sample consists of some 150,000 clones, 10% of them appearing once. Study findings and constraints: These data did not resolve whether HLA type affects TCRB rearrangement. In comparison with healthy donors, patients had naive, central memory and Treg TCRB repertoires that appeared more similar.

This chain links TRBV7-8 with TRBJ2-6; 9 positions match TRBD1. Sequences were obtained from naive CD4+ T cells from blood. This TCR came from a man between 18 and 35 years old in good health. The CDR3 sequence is CASSSRDRATGANVLTF. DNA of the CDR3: TGTGCCAGCAGCTCTCGGGACAGGGCAACTGGGGCCAACGTCCTGACTTTC.